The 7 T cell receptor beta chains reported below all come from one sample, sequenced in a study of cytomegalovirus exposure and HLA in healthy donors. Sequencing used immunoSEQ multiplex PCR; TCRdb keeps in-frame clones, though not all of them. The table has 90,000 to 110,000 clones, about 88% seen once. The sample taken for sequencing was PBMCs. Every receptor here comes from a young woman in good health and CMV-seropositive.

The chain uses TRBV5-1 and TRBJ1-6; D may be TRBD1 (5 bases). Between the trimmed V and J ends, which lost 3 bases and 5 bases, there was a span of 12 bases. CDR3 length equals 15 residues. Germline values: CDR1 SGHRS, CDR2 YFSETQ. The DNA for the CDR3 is TGCGCCAGCAGCTCTCAGGGTGGCGATAATTCACCCCTCCACTTT. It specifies CASSSQGGDNSPLHF.

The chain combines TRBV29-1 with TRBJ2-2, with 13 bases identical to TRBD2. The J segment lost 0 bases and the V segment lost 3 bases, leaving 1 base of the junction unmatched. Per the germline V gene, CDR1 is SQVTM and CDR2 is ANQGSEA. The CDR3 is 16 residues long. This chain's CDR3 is CSVDGTSGANTGELFF. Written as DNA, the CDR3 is TGCAGCGTTGATGGGACTAGCGGGGCGAACACCGGGGAGCTGTTTTTT.

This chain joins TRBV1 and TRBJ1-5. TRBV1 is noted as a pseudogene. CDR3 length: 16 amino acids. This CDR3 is CTSSQDGGGSNQPQHF. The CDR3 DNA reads TGCACCAGCAGCCAAGATGGGGGGGGTAGCAATCAGCCCCAGCATTTT.

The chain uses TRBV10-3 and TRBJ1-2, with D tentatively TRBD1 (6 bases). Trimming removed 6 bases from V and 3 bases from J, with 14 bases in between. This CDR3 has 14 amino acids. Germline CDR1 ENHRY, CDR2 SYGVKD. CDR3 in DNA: TGTGCCATCAGCACAGGGACCCAACACTATGGCTACACCTTC. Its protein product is CAISTGTQHYGYTF.

The CDR3 spells CASSEEPREAFF. CDR3 DNA: TGTGCCAGCAGCGAGGAACCAAGGGAAGCTTTCTTT. This rearrangement joins TRBV28 to TRBJ1-1; D remains ambiguous. V dropped 6 bases and J dropped 8 bases, with 13 bases sitting between them. CDR1 is MDHEN, CDR2 SYDVKM, per germline. The CDR3 length is 12 residues.

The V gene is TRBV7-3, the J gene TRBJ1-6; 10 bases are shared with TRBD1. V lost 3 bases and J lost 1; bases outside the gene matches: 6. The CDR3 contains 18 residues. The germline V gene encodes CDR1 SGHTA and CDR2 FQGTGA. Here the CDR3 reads CASSLPGTGVSYNSPLHF. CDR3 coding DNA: TGTGCCAGCAGCTTGCCCGGGACAGGGGTTTCCTATAATTCACCCCTCCACTTT.

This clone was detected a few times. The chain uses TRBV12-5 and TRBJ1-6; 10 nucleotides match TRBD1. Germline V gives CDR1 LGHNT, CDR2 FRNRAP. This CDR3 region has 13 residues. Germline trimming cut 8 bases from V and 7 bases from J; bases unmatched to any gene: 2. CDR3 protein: CASRGQGNSPLHF. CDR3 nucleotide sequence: TGTGCTAGTAGGGGACAGGGGAATTCACCCCTCCACTTT.